The 18 T cell receptor beta chains below come from one sample, sequenced in a study of shared clonotypes between healthy human individuals. This table comes from immunoSEQ multiplex PCR, and its TCRdb copy is limited to in-frame clones, with some not included. The sample holds around 2,000,000 clones, 85% to 95% seen once. Sequencing was performed on naive CD4+ T cells sorted from blood. Subset denoted: CD45RA+ positively selected. These receptor sequences come from a man aged 18 to 29 in good health.

The rearrangement joins TRBV5-6 to TRBJ1-2, with a tentative D call TRBD1 (6 bases). The CDR3 consists of 16 residues. V lost 5 bases and J 5 bases, leaving 22 bases between the germline ends. The V gene's germline CDR1 is SGHDT and CDR2 YYEEEE. CDR3 DNA sequence: TGTGCCAGCAGTCATTTGGAATCACAGGGTTTATATGGCTACACCTTC. It codes for CASSHLESQGLYGYTF.

The rearrangement joins TRBV4-1 to TRBJ2-3; 12 nucleotides line up with TRBD1. Trimming at V came to 4 bases and at J to 1 base, leaving 6 bases not matched to a gene. This CDR3 comprises 17 residues. The germline gives CDR1 MGHRA, CDR2 YSYEKL. The CDR3 bases are TGCGCCAGCAGCCTCGCCGGGACAGGGGGCCGCACAGATACGCAGTATTTT. Translating it yields CASSLAGTGGRTDTQYF.

This sequence joins TRBV5-1 and TRBJ2-7, with a weak D call TRBD2 (6 bases). CDR1 is SGHRS, CDR2 YFSETQ, per germline. CDR3 size: 18 residues. Trimming left V 0 bases short and J 0 bases short, with 19 bases between. CDR3 region: CASSLGRGGGRSSYEQYF. Written as DNA, the CDR3 is TGCGCCAGCAGCTTGGGACGGGGAGGCGGAAGGAGCTCCTACGAGCAGTACTTC. The full variable domain, rest sourced from reference TRBV5-1 and TRBJ2-7, is KAGVTQTPRYLIKTRGQQVTLSCSPISGHRSVSWYQQTPGQGLQFLFEYFSETQRNKGNFPGRFSGRQFSNSRSEMNVSTLELGDSALYLCASSLGRGGGRSSYEQYFGPGTRLTVT.

The J gene is TRBJ1-1, the V gene TRBV29-1; D perhaps matches TRBD1 (5 bases). V was cut by 6 bases and J by 1 base, with 12 bases left in between. This CDR3 has 13 amino acids. The germline V gene has CDR1 SQVTM and CDR2 ANQGSEA. This chain's CDR3 is CSVGGDRNTEAFF. CDR3 DNA: TGCAGCGTGGGTGGCGACAGGAACACTGAAGCTTTCTTT.

The CDR3 DNA reads as TGTGCCAGTCGGACTAGCGGGCTTACGGGAGAGACCCAGTACTTC. Amino acid sequence: CASRTSGLTGETQYF. The chain joins TRBV19 to TRBJ2-5, with 11 bases matching TRBD2. The CDR3 covers 15 residues. Germline CDR1 is LNHDA and CDR2 is SQIVND (reference sequence). V trimming: 8 bases; J trimming: 4 bases; junction bases outside the gene matches: 9.

The chain recombines TRBV11-3 with TRBJ2-1; the D gene is possibly TRBD2 (5 bases). Trimming took off 0 bases at V and 10 bases at J, with 10 bases between the two ends. The germline CDR1 and CDR2 sequences are SGHNT and YENEEA. The CDR3 loop spans 13 amino acids. The DNA for the CDR3 is TGTGCCAGCAGCTTAGAGAAACGGGGAGAGCAGTTCTTC. Translated: CASSLEKRGEQFF.

This sequence joins TRBV7-2 and TRBJ1-3, with D unresolved. Trimming removed 1 base at V and 0 bases at J, with 10 bases between. Germline V lookup: CDR1 SGHTA, CDR2 FQGNSA. The CDR3 spans 16 residues. The CDR3 DNA reads as TGTGCCAGCAGCTTAGAGGTGATCCCCTCTGGAAACACCATATATTTT. Its protein product is CASSLEVIPSGNTIYF.

The chain couples TRBV18 to TRBJ2-7; 7 nucleotides align to TRBD1. This CDR3 has 15 residues. Per germline, CDR1 KGHSH and CDR2 LQKENI. The J segment lost 6 bases and the V segment lost 0 bases, leaving 8 bases of the junction unmatched. The CDR3 DNA sequence: TGTGCCAGCTCACCACCGCACAGGGGAACGGGCGAGCAGTACTTC. As protein: CASSPPHRGTGEQYF.

The gene calls are TRBV6-5 and TRBJ2-7; D remains ambiguous. The CDR3 runs 16 residues. Germline assignment: CDR1 MNHEY and CDR2 SVGAGI. Trimming cost V 0 bases and J 1 base, with 13 bases left between them. CDR3 protein: CASSYSSAHPSYEQYF. In DNA form, the CDR3 reads TGTGCCAGCAGTTACTCGTCGGCGCACCCGTCCTACGAGCAGTACTTC.

V gene TRBV5-1 combines with J gene TRBJ2-7, with 7 nucleotides matching TRBD1. Germline lookup yields CDR1 SGHRS and CDR2 YFSETQ. This CDR3 contains 14 residues. Unmatched junction bases numbered 10, after V lost 7 bases and J lost 3 bases. CDR3 region: CASSLDRAVYEQYF. In DNA form, the CDR3 reads TGCGCCAGCTCTCTCGACAGGGCGGTCTACGAGCAGTACTTC.

The chain couples TRBV9 to TRBJ2-7; TRBD2 is a possible D gene (5 bases). This CDR3 region has 15 residues. V was trimmed by 0 bases and J by 7 bases, leaving 17 bases between them. Germline-derived CDR1 and CDR2 are SGDLS and YYNGEE. The CDR3 nucleotides read TGTGCCAGCAGCGTAGGAGGCGGGTTCCCCTCTGAGCAGTACTTC. This gives the protein CASSVGGGFPSEQYF.

The CDR3 is CASSRGTGRGEQFF. In DNA form, the CDR3 reads TGTGCCAGCAGCCGAGGGACAGGGAGGGGTGAGCAGTTCTTC. V usage is TRBV7-9 and J usage is TRBJ2-1; 9 bases are shared with TRBD1. The CDR3 is 14 amino acids. V was clipped by 5 bases and J by 9 bases; unmatched bases: 8. From germline, CDR1 is SEHNR and CDR2 FQNEAQ (reference sequence).

The V gene is TRBV5-4, the J gene TRBJ1-4; tentative D call: TRBD1 (6 bases). V was trimmed by 2 bases and J by 8 bases, leaving 16 bases between them. The germline CDR1 and CDR2 sequences are SGHNT and YYREEE (reference sequence). This CDR3 has 15 amino acids. The CDR3 DNA sequence: TGTGCCAGCAGCTTATTCGGGACATTGGAGGAAAAACTGTTTTTT. Translating gives CASSLFGTLEEKLFF.

The rearrangement joins TRBV18 to TRBJ2-7; no firm D call. The CDR3 has 12 amino acids. Germline V gene lookup returns CDR1 KGHSH and CDR2 LQKENI. The germline V and J ends were trimmed by 2 bases and 6 bases, with 8 bases remaining between them. CDR3 nucleotides: TGTGCCAGCTCACCAGATCCACTCGAGCAGTACTTC. Translated, it gives CASSPDPLEQYF.

The chain couples TRBV28 to TRBJ2-3; TRBD1 matches at 8 bases. With 8 bases clipped from V and 3 bases from J, the junction kept 10 bases outside the gene matches. The CDR3 loop spans 15 amino acids. Germline V CDR1 and CDR2: MDHEN, SYDVKM. CDR3 protein: CASFPGGPDTDTQYF. The CDR3 region has the DNA TGTGCCAGCTTCCCAGGGGGCCCGGATACAGATACGCAGTATTTT.

The genes are TRBV19 and TRBJ1-5; no clear D gene. The CDR3 runs to 15 residues. V lost 6 bases, J lost 5 bases, and 17 bases lay in between. CDR1 is LNHDA, CDR2 SQIVND, per germline (reference sequence). CDR3 protein: CASRTLTELHQPQHF. In DNA form, the CDR3 reads TGTGCCAGTAGGACTCTGACCGAGCTGCATCAGCCCCAGCATTTT.

The gene calls are TRBV28 and TRBJ1-1; D is possibly TRBD1 (5 bases). The germline V gene has CDR1 MDHEN and CDR2 SYDVKM. V was trimmed by 2 bases and J by 0 bases, leaving 10 bases between them. The length of the CDR3 is 15 residues. CDR3 in DNA: TGTGCCAGCAGTTTACCCACAGGATTGAACACTGAAGCTTTCTTT. Translating it yields CASSLPTGLNTEAFF.

The genes are TRBV5-1 and TRBJ2-3, with no clear D. The germline V gene has CDR1 SGHRS and CDR2 YFSETQ. V was trimmed by 0 bases and J by 2 bases, leaving 10 bases between them. The CDR3 is made up of 15 amino acids. The CDR3 DNA reads TGCGCCAGCAGCTTGGGGGTCGGCGTCACAGATACGCAGTATTTT. Its protein product is CASSLGVGVTDTQYF. Combining the CDR3 with reference TRBV5-1 and TRBJ2-3 gives the whole variable domain KAGVTQTPRYLIKTRGQQVTLSCSPISGHRSVSWYQQTPGQGLQFLFEYFSETQRNKGNFPGRFSGRQFSNSRSEMNVSTLELGDSALYLCASSLGVGVTDTQYFGPGTRLTVL.